This T cell receptor beta chain came from a study of blood T cell repertoires in COVID-19. Overall study context: Sites in the United States, Italy and Spain provided acute and convalescent COVID-19 samples. Sample material is recorded as cDNA or gDNA derived from T cells, B-cell-depleted T cells, or PBMCs.

The authors' processing: Scientists estimated how many nucleated cells there were by amplifying reference gene primers. Clones were sequenced by immunoSEQ multiplex PCR, and TCRdb holds only the in-frame ones, with some missing. V and J calls and clone size are given by that table; D and trimming were obtained from the DNA. The sample contains 60,000 to 70,000 clones, approximately 90% of which appear only once. The CDR3 is made up of 14 amino acids. Losses at the gene ends were 2 bases for V and 6 bases for J; bases not matched to a gene: 6. Per germline, CDR1 MNHNY and CDR2 SVGAGI (reference sequence). Participant-given clinical history determined each cohort assignment.

The sequencing input was PBMCs or T cells enriched from blood (not recorded which). This chain joins TRBV6-6 and TRBJ1-1; TRBD1 aligns across 7 bases. This receptor was obtained from a woman between 40 and 55 years old who had recovered from COVID-19. CDR3 in DNA: TGTGCCAGCAGTTACATTCCCGGGACAGCTGAAGCTTTCTTT. This translates into CASSYIPGTAEAFF.